Listed below are T cell receptor beta chains from one sample, sequenced in a study of regulatory dendritic cells for organ transplantation. Data came from immunoSEQ multiplex PCR; TCRdb stores just in-frame clones and leaves some out. The data show about 29,000 clones, with almost 80% seen just once and 2% to 2.5% held by the top ten. The sample was memory CD4+ T cells from blood. The receptors originated from a human donor in good health. The CDR3 runs from the conserved cysteine through the conserved F or W. Each record gives: J gene, V gene, CDR3 protein.

TRBJ1-2 | TRBV5-6 | CASSPRGAGSYGYTF
TRBJ2-1 | TRBV11-2 | CASSLVTSRFYYNEQFF
TRBJ2-3 | TRBV7-3 | CASSWGFTDTQYF
TRBJ2-5 | TRBV2 | CASSQRGGYPETQYF
TRBJ1-2 | TRBV7-9 | CASSSRTGAAYGYTF
TRBJ2-5 | TRBV28 | CASSPQIGTQYF
TRBJ1-1 | TRBV6-5 | CASRYQGGTEAFF
TRBJ1-2 | TRBV19 | CASSRDSYGYTF
TRBJ2-3 | TRBV9 | CASSVVAGATDTQYF
TRBJ2-3 | TRBV4-3 | CASSQEMGVAQYF
TRBJ2-7 | TRBV11-2 | CASSLELGYYEQYF
TRBJ1-2 | TRBV7-2 | CASSFNGGYTF
TRBJ1-5 | TRBV4-2 | CASSPIQGNQPQHF
TRBJ1-2 | TRBV7-8 | CASSPGQSYGYTF
TRBJ1-5 | TRBV2 | CASRDRDTSHQPQHF
TRBJ2-5 | TRBV7-2 | CASSPRGGKETQYF
TRBJ2-3 | TRBV4-2 | CASSLRWQAGDGTDTQYF
TRBJ1-4 | TRBV10-3 | CAIREGATNEKLFF
TRBJ2-1 | TRBV11-3 | CASSLDISRVQFF
TRBJ1-5 | TRBV15 | CATSRGTGSPQHF
TRBJ1-1 | TRBV7-9 | CASSPHQDTEAFF
TRBJ1-2 | TRBV2 | CASSELAGATYGYTF
TRBJ2-5 | TRBV21-1 | CASSKGVWEETQYF
TRBJ2-1 | TRBV7-3 | CASSLKAGSSYNEQFF
TRBJ2-1 | TRBV6-5 | CASSYSHGEEQFF
TRBJ2-3 | TRBV6-4 | CASSDAGDHDTQYF
TRBJ2-3 | TRBV4-3 | CASSQSTGTSGPDTQYF
TRBJ1-2 | TRBV28 | CASSSPGRRSYGYTF
TRBJ1-2 | TRBV5-6 | CASSPPQGQNYGYTF
TRBJ1-1 | TRBV7-8 | CASSLSRGNTEAFF
TRBJ2-3 | TRBV29-1 | CSVEDSTSRTDTQYF
TRBJ2-2 | TRBV6-4 | CASSRTGGYTGELFF
TRBJ1-1 | TRBV4-2 | CASSRETAGTEAFF
TRBJ1-1 | TRBV9 | CASSVAANTEAFF
TRBJ2-5 | TRBV7-9 | CASSVLPRGSGIETQYF
TRBJ2-1 | TRBV5-6 | CASREAAGNEQFF
TRBJ2-2 | TRBV4-1 | CASSQRGQGIAGELFF
TRBJ2-6 | TRBV6-1 | CASSLKASGANVLTF
TRBJ2-5 | TRBV10-1 | CASSESRTGETQYF
TRBJ2-7 | TRBV2 | CASRQEGTRGWYEQYF
TRBJ1-4 | TRBV7-3 | CASSLEGGQKLFF